One sample yielded the 12 T cell receptor beta chains listed below, sequenced in a study of blood T cell repertoires in COVID-19. Using immunoSEQ multiplex PCR, the repertoire was profiled, and TCRdb retains in-frame clones only, with some absent. This sample has approximately 68,000 clones, with approximately 86% found just once. Sequences were obtained from peripheral blood. The origin of the receptors is a man older than 75 with active COVID-19.

This chain joins TRBV14 and TRBJ1-2; the match to TRBD1 covers 7 bases. This CDR3 contains 15 residues. V shed 0 bases and J 4 bases; nucleotides not matched to a gene: 5. Germline values: CDR1 SGHDN, CDR2 FVKESK. The CDR3 DNA is TGTGCCAGCAGCCAAGATCGAGGACAGGTCTATGGCTACACCTTC. Translated: CASSQDRGQVYGYTF.

The rearrangement joins TRBV6-2 or TRBV6-3 to TRBJ1-1; 7 nucleotides agree with TRBD1. This CDR3 spans 14 amino acids. V was pared by 6 bases and J by 1 base, with 5 bases of the junction left unmatched. Germline assignment: CDR1 MNHEY and CDR2 SVGEGT. For the CDR3, the DNA is TGTGCCAGCAGCCAACAGGGGCGGAACACTGAAGCTTTCTTT. This translates into CASSQQGRNTEAFF.

The chain couples TRBV9 to TRBJ2-3; 10 nucleotides align to TRBD2. The V and J ends lost 2 bases and 3 bases, in that order; junction bases with no gene match: 6. The CDR3 is made up of 16 amino acids. The V gene's germline CDR1 is SGDLS and CDR2 YYNGEE. As DNA, the CDR3 is TGTGCCAGCAGCGTGGAGCTAGCGGGAGCTACAGATACGCAGTATTTT. Its translation: CASSVELAGATDTQYF.

The rearrangement links TRBV5-1 to TRBJ1-2; 7 bases line up with TRBD1. The CDR3 sequence is 13 residues long. CDR1 and CDR2 from the germline V gene are SGHRS and YFSETQ. Germline trimming cut 4 bases from V and 3 bases from J; bases unmatched to any gene: 3. CDR3 sequence: CASSQGGHYGYTF. DNA of the CDR3: TGCGCCAGCAGCCAAGGGGGCCACTATGGCTACACCTTC. Full variable domain (remainder filled in from reference TRBV5-1 and TRBJ1-2): KAGVTQTPRYLIKTRGQQVTLSCSPISGHRSVSWYQQTPGQGLQFLFEYFSETQRNKGNFPGRFSGRQFSNSRSEMNVSTLELGDSALYLCASSQGGHYGYTFGSGTRLTVV.

This clone was counted once. The chain employs TRBV5-1 and TRBJ2-3; 8 bases are a match to TRBD2. The trim removed 0 bases at V and 0 bases at J, leaving 6 bases unmatched. CDR3 size: 17 residues. Germline CDR1 is SGHRS and CDR2 is YFSETQ. Here the CDR3 reads CASSLAVAGTSTDTQYF. In DNA, the CDR3 is TGCGCCAGCAGCTTGGCTGTAGCGGGAACTAGCACAGATACGCAGTATTTT.

The CDR3 nucleotides read TGTGCCAGCAGTGTCCTGGCTAGCGGGGGTAGCTCCTACGAGCAGTACTTC. Its protein product is CASSVLASGGSSYEQYF. This chain joins TRBV2 and TRBJ2-7; 10 bases map to TRBD2. In germline, CDR1 is SNHLY, CDR2 FYNNEI. This CDR3 is built from 17 residues. After removal of 4 bases from V and 0 bases from J, the junction contained 9 bases not matched to a gene.

This rearrangement joins TRBV6-5 to TRBJ2-3; D gene unclear. This CDR3 comprises 16 residues. The V end lost 2 bases, the J end lost 4 bases, and 16 bases lay between the germline ends. Germline V gene data show CDR1 as MNHEY and CDR2 as SVGAGI. CDR3: CASSYGWQDQSDTQYF. The CDR3, as DNA: TGTGCCAGCAGTTACGGGTGGCAGGATCAATCAGATACGCAGTATTTT.

The chain uses TRBV7-6 and TRBJ2-5; 10 bases are shared with TRBD1. V lost 4 bases, J lost 2 bases, and 7 bases stayed unmatched. CDR1 is SGHVS and CDR2 is FNYEAQ in the germline V gene. The CDR3 sequence is 16 residues long. For the CDR3, the DNA is TGTGCCAGCAGCTGGCGGACAGGGGGGACTCAAGAGACCCAGTACTTC. Protein sequence: CASSWRTGGTQETQYF. Full variable domain (missing parts from reference TRBV7-6 and TRBJ2-5): GAGVSQSPRYKVTKRGQDVALRCDPISGHVSLYWYRQALGQGPEFLTYFNYEAQQDKSGLPNDRFSAERPEGSISTLTIQRTEQRDSAMYRCASSWRTGGTQETQYFGPGTRLLVL.

The J gene is TRBJ1-5, the V gene TRBV4-1; no firm D call. The germline V gene encodes CDR1 MGHRA and CDR2 YSYEKL. The CDR3 length is 15 residues. The ends were cut back, 0 bases at V and 7 bases at J, with 13 bases in the middle. The CDR3 loop reads CASSQEDSVGQPQHF. The CDR3, as DNA: TGCGCCAGCAGCCAAGAAGACTCGGTTGGGCAGCCCCAGCATTTT.

The V and J genes are TRBV2 and TRBJ2-1, with 10 positions matching TRBD1. Germline V CDR1 and CDR2: SNHLY, FYNNEI. Unmatched junction bases numbered 9, after V lost 6 bases and J lost 7 bases. CDR3 size: 15 residues. CDR3 in DNA: TGTGCCAGCAGGTCGGGACAGGGGTATGTGAATGAGCAGTTCTTC. It yields the protein CASRSGQGYVNEQFF.

V usage is TRBV10-2 and J usage is TRBJ2-7, with 12 bases matching TRBD1. The germline V gene has CDR1 WSHSY and CDR2 SAAADI. V dropped 7 bases and J dropped 6; count of bases not matched to a gene: 7. The CDR3 sequence is 14 residues long. The CDR3 reads CASTRRDRGLEQYF. In DNA form, the CDR3 reads TGCGCCAGCACCCGTCGGGACAGGGGGCTCGAGCAGTACTTC.

This sequence joins TRBV12-3 or TRBV12-4 and TRBJ1-1, with TRBD1 as a possible D gene (6 bases). The CDR3 sequence is 13 residues long. Trimming stripped 7 bases from V and 7 bases from J, with 16 bases between. The CDR3 protein is CASTTTGRIEAFF. The CDR3 region has the DNA TGTGCCAGCACCACCACAGGGAGAATTGAAGCTTTCTTT.